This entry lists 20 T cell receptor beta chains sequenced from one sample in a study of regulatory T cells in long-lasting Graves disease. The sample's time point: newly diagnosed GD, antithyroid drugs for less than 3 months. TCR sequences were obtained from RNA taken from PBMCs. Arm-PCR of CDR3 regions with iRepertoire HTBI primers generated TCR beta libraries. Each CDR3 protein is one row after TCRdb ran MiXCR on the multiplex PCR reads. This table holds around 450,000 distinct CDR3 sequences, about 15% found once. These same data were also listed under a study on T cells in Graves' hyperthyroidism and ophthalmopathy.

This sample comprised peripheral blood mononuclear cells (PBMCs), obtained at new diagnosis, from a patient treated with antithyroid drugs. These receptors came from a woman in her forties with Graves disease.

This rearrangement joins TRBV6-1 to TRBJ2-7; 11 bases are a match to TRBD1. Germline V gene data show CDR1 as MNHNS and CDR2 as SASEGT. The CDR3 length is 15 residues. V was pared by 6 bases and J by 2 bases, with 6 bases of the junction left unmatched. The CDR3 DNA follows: TGTGCCAGCAGACCAGGACAGGGGGCCGCCTACGAGCAGTACTTC. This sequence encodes CASRPGQGAAYEQYF.

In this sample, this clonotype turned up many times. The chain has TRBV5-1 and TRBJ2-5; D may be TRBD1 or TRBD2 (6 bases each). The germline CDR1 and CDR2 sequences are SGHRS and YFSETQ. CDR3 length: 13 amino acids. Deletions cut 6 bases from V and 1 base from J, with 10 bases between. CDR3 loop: CASTEGGQETQYF. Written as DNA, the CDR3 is TGCGCCAGCACTGAGGGGGGCCAAGAGACCCAGTACTTC.

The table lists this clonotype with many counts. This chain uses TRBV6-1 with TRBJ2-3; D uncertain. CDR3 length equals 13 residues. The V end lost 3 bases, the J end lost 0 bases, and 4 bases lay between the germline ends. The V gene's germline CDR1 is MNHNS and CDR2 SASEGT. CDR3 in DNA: TGTGCCAGCAGTGAGGGGAGCACAGATACGCAGTATTTT. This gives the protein CASSEGSTDTQYF.

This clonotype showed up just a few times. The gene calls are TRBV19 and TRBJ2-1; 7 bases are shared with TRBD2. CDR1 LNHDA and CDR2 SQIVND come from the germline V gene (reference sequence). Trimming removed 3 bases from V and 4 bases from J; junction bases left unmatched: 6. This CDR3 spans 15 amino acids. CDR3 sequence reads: CASSMSQRGYNEQFF. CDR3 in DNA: TGTGCCAGTAGTATGTCCCAGCGGGGATACAATGAGCAGTTCTTC.

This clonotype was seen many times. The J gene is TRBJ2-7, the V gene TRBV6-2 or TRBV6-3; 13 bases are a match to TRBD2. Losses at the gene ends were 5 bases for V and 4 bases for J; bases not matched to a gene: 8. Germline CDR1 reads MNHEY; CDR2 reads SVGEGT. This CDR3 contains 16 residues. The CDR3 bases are TGTGCCAGCAGTGAAAGGACTAGCGGGAGTTTTTACGAGCAGTACTTC. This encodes CASSERTSGSFYEQYF.

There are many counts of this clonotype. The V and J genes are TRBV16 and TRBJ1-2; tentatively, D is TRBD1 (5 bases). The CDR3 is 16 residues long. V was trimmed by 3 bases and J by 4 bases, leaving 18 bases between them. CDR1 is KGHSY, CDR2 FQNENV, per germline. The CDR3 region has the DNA TGTGCCAGCAGCCACCCCGACAGCCTCTCGGGCTATGGCTACACCTTC. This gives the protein CASSHPDSLSGYGYTF.

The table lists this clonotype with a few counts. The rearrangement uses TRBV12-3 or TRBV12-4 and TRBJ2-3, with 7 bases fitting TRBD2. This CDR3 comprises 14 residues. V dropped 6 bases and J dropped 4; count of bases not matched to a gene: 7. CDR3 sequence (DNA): TGTGCCAGCAGCTTGGGAGGGTTCGCAGATACGCAGTATTTT. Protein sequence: CASSLGGFADTQYF.

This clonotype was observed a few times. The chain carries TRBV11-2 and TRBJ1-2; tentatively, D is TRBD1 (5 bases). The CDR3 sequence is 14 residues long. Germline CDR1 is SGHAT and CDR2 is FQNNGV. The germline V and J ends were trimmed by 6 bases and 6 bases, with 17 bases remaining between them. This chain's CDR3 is CASSLNQGVHGYTF. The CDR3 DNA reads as TGTGCCAGCAGTTTGAACCAGGGAGTTCATGGCTACACCTTC.

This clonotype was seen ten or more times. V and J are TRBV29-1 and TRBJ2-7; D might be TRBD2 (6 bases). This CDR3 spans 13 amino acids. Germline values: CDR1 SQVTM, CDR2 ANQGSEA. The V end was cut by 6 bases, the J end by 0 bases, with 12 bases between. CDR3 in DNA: TGCAGCGTACGGACCGGGAGCTCCTACGAGCAGTACTTC. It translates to CSVRTGSSYEQYF.

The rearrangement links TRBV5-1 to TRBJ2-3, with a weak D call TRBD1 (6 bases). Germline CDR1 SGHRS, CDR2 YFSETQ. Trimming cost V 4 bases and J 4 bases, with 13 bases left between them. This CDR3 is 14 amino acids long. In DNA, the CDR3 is TGCGCCAGCAGCACACAGGGTCTCGCAGATACGCAGTATTTT. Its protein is CASSTQGLADTQYF.

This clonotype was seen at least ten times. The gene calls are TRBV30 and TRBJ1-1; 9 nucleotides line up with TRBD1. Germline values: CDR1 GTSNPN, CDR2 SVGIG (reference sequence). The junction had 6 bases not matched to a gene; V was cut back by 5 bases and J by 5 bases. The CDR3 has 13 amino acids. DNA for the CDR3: TGTGCCTGGGGGGGACAGGGTGAGACTGAAGCTTTCTTT. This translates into CAWGGQGETEAFF. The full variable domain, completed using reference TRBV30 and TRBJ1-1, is SQTIHQWPATLVQPVGSPLSLECTVEGTSNPNLYWYRQAAGRGLQLLFYSVGIGQISSEVPQNLSASRPQDRQFILSSKKLLLSDSGFYLCAWGGQGETEAFFGQGTRLTVV.

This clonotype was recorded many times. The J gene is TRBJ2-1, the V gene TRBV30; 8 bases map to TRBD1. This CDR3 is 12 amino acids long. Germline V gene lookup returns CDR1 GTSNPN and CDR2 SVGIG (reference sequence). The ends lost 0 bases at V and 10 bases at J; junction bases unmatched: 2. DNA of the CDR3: TGTGCCTGGAGTGTAGACAGGGGCGAGCAGTTCTTC. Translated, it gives CAWSVDRGEQFF. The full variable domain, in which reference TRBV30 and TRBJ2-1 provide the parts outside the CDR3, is SQTIHQWPATLVQPVGSPLSLECTVEGTSNPNLYWYRQAAGRGLQLLFYSVGIGQISSEVPQNLSASRPQDRQFILSSKKLLLSDSGFYLCAWSVDRGEQFFGPGTRLTVL.

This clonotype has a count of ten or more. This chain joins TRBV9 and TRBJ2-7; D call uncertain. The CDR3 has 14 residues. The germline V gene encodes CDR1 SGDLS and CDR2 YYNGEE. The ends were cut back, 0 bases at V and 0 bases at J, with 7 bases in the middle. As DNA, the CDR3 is TGTGCCAGCAGCGTAGGCAGTCTCTCCTACGAGCAGTACTTC. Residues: CASSVGSLSYEQYF. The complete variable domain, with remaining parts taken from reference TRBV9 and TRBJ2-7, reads DSGVTQTPKHLITATGQRVTLRCSPRSGDLSVYWYQQSLDQGLQFLIQYYNGEERAKGNILERFSAQQFPDLHSELNLSSLELGDSALYFCASSVGSLSYEQYFGPGTRLTVT.

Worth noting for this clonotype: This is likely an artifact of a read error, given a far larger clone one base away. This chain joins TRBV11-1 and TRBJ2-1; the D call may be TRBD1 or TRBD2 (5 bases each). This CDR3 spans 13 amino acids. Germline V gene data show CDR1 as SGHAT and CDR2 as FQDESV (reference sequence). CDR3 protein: CVSIGRGFNEQFF. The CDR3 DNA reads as TGTGTCAGCATTGGTCGGGGCTTCAATGAGCAGTTCTTC.

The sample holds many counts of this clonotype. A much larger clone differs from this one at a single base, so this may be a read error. The CDR3 bases are TGTGCCAGTAGTATAGCAGGGTCTGGGGCCAACGTCCTGACTTTC. Protein: CASSIAGSGANVLTF. The genes are TRBV19 and TRBJ2-6; perhaps TRBD1 as D (5 bases). The V gene's germline CDR1 is LNHDA and CDR2 SQIVND (reference sequence). The CDR3 spans 15 residues. V was pared by 1 base and J by 1 base, with 5 bases between.

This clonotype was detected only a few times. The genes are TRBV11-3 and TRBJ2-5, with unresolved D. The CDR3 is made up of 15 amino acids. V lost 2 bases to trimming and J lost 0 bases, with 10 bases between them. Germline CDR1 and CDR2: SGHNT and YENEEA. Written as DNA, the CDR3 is TGTGCCAGCAGCTTAAATTCGCAGTACCAAGAGACCCAGTACTTC. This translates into CASSLNSQYQETQYF.

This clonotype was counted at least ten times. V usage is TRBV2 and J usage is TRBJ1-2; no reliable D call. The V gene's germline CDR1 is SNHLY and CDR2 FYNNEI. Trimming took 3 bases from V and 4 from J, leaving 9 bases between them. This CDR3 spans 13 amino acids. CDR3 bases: TGTGCCAGCAGTGACCAATCAGGCTATGGCTACACCTTC. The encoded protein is CASSDQSGYGYTF. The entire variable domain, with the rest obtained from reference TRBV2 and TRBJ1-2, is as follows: EPEVTQTPSHQVTQMGQEVILRCVPISNHLYFYWYRQILGQKVEFLVSFYNNEISEKSEIFDDQFSVERPDGSNFTLKIRSTKLEDSAMYFCASSDQSGYGYTFGSGTRLTVV.

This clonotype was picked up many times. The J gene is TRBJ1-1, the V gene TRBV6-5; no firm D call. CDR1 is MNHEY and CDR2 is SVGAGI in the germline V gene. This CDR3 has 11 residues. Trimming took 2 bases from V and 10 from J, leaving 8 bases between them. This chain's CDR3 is CASSYGRGAFF. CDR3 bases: TGTGCCAGCAGTTACGGGCGTGGAGCTTTCTTT.

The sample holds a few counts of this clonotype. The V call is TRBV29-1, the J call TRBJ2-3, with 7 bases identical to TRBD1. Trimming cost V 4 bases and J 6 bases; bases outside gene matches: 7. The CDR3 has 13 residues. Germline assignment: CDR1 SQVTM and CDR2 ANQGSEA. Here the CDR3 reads CSVVVQGVDTQYF. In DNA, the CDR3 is TGCAGCGTTGTTGTGCAGGGGGTGGATACGCAGTATTTT.

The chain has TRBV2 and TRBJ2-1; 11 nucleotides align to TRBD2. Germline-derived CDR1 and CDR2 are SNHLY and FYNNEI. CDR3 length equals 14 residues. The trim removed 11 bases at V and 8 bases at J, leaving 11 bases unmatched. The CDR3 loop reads CAELRTSGSDEQFF. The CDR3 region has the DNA TGTGCCGAGCTCAGAACTAGCGGGAGTGATGAGCAGTTCTTC. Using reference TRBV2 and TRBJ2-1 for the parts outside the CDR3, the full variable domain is EPEVTQTPSHQVTQMGQEVILRCVPISNHLYFYWYRQILGQKVEFLVSFYNNEISEKSEIFDDQFSVERPDGSNFTLKIRSTKLEDSAMYFCAELRTSGSDEQFFGPGTRLTVL.